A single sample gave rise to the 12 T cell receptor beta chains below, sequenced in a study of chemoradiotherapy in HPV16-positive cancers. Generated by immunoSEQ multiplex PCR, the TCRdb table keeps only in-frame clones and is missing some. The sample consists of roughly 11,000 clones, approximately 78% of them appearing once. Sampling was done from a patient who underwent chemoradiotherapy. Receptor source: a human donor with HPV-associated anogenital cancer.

CDR3 DNA sequence: TGTGCCAGCGAACGGGACGGTAACTATGGCTACACCTTC. This codes for CASERDGNYGYTF. The chain has TRBV2 and TRBJ1-2, with TRBD1 as a possible D gene (5 bases). The CDR3 spans 13 residues. Trimming took 8 bases from V and 1 from J, leaving 11 bases between them. Germline values: CDR1 SNHLY, CDR2 FYNNEI.

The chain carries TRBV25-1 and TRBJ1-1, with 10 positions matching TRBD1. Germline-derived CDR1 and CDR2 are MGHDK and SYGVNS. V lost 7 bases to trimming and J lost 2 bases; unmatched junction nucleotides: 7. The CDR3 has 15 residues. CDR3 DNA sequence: TGTGCCAGCAATAACCGGACAGGGGGTAACACTGAAGCTTTCTTT. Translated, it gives CASNNRTGGNTEAFF.

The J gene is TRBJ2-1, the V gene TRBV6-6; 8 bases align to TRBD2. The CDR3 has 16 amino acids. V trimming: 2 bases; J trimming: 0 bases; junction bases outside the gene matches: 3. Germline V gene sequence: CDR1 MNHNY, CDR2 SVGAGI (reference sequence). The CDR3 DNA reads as TGTGCCAGCAGTTACCTCGGGAGGGGCTCCTACAATGAGCAGTTCTTC. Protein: CASSYLGRGSYNEQFF.

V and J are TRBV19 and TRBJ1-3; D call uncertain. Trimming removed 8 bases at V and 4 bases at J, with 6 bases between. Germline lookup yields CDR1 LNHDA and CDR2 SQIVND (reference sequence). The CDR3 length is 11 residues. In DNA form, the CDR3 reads TGTGCCAGTGAGGACGGAAACACCATATATTTT. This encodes CASEDGNTIYF.

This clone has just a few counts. The CDR3 region is CASRPQDTGELFF. In nucleotides, the CDR3 is TGTGCCAGCAGACCACAAGACACCGGGGAGCTGTTTTTT. The chain recombines TRBV7-9 with TRBJ2-2; no clear D gene. Trimming shortened V by 6 bases and J by 3 bases, and 8 bases separated the two germline ends. In germline, CDR1 is SEHNR, CDR2 FQNEAQ (reference sequence). The CDR3 covers 13 residues.

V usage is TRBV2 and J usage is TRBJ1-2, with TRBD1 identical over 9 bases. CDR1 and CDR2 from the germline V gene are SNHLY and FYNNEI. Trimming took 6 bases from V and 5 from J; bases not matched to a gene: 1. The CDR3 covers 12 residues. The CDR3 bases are TGTGCCAGCAGCGGGACAGGGTATGGCTACACCTTC. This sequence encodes CASSGTGYGYTF.

CDR3: CASSQLPSVDTQYF. In DNA form, the CDR3 reads TGTGCCAGCTCACAGCTACCCTCCGTCGATACGCAGTATTTT. The chain couples TRBV18 to TRBJ2-3; D remains unclear. V lost 4 bases and J 6 bases, leaving 14 bases between the germline ends. The CDR3 has 14 amino acids. Germline V gene lookup returns CDR1 KGHSH and CDR2 LQKENI.

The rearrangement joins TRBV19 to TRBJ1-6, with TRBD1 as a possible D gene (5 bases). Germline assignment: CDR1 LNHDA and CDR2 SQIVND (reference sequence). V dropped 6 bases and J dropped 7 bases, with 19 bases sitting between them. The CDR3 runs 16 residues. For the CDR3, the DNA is TGTGCCAGTAGGGCTCGTCAGGGAAGCTACAATTCACCCCTCCACTTT. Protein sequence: CASRARQGSYNSPLHF.

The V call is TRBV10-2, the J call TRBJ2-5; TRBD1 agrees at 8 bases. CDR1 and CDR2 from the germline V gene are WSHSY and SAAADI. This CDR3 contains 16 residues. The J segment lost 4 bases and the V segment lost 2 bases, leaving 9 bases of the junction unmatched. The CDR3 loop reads CASSEVWTGTRETQYF. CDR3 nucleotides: TGCGCCAGCAGTGAGGTTTGGACAGGGACGAGAGAGACCCAGTACTTC.

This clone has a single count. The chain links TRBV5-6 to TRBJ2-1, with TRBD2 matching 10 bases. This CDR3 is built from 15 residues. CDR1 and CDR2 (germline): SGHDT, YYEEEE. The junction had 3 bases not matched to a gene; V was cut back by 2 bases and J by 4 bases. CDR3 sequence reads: CASSFLAGAYNEQFF. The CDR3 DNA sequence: TGTGCCAGCAGCTTCCTAGCGGGGGCATACAATGAGCAGTTCTTC.

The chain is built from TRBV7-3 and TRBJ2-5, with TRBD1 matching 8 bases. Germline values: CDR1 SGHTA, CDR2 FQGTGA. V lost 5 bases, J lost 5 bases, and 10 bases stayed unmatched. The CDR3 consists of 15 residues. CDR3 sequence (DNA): TGTGCCAGCAGCACCTCCGGGACAGGAGGGGAGACCCAGTACTTC. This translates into CASSTSGTGGETQYF.

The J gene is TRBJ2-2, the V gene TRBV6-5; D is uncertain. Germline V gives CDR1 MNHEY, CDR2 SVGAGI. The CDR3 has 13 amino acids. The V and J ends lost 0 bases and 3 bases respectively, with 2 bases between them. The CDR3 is CASSYSYTGELFF. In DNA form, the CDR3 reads TGTGCCAGCAGTTACTCTTACACCGGGGAGCTGTTTTTT.